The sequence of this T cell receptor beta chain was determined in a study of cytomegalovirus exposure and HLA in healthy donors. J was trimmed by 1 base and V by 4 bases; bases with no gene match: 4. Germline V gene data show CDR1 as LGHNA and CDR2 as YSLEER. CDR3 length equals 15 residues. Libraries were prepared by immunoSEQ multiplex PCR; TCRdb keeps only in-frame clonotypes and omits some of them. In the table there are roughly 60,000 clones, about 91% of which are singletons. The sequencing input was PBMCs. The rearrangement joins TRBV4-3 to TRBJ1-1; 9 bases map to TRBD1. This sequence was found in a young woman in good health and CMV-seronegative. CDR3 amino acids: CASSPEGQGNTEAFF. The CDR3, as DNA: TGCGCCAGCAGCCCTGAGGGACAGGGGAACACTGAAGCTTTCTTT.